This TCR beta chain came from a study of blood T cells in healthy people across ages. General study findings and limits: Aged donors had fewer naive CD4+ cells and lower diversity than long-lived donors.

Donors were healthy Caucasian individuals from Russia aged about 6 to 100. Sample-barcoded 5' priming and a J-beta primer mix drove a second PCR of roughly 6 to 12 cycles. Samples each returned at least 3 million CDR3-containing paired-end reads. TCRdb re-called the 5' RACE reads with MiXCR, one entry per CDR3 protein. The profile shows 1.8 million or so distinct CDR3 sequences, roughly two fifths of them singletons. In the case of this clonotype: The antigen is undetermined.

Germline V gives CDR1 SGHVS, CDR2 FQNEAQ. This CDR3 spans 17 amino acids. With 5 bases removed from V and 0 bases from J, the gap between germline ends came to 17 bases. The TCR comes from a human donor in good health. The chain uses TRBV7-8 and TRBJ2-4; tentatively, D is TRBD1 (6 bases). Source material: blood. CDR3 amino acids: CASSPPGQGIAKNIQYF. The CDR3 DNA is TGTGCCAGCAGCCCACCGGGCCAGGGGATAGCCAAAAACATTCAGTACTTC.